Listed below are T cell receptor beta chains from one sample, sequenced in a study of blood T cell repertoires in COVID-19. Produced via immunoSEQ multiplex PCR; TCRdb's table is partial and in-frame only. The table shows roughly 30,000 clones, with roughly 90% occurring only once. Sequenced sample: peripheral blood. The receptors here all came from a man in his sixties with acute or convalescent COVID-19. The CDR3 runs from the conserved cysteine through the conserved F or W. The D gene is left open where the match is weak. A row's size may be missing; if present it is once, few, many or a size class.

>TRBJ1-6|TRBD1|TRBV5-1|-
TGCGCCAGCAGTCCAATGACAGGGGTGCGGTCACCCCTCCACTTT
CASSPMTGVRSPLHF
>TRBJ1-1|TRBD1|TRBV5-8|-
TGTGCCAGCAGCTTGCTCCAGGGGGCCCCATTGGAAGCTTTCTTT
CASSLLQGAPLEAFF
>TRBJ1-3|TRBD1|TRBV30|-
TGTGCCTGGAGTTTGACAGGGGAGGGTTCCTCTGGAAACACCATATATTTT
CAWSLTGEGSSGNTIYF
>TRBJ2-2|-|TRBV5-1|-
TGCGCCAGCAGCCTGGGAGTGGTTGCGAACACCGGGGAGCTGTTTTTT
CASSLGVVANTGELFF
>TRBJ1-6|TRBD1|TRBV7-2|-
TGTGCCAGCAGCTTATTGCGAGACAGGGGCAATTCACCCCTCCACTTT
CASSLLRDRGNSPLHF
>TRBJ1-5|-|TRBV5-8|-
TGTGCCAGCAGCTTGTTCGGTGGCCGCGGCGGGAGCAATCAGCCCCAGCATTTT
CASSLFGGRGGSNQPQHF
>TRBJ2-1|-|TRBV4-3|-
TGCGCCAGCAGCCAAGATGGTCAGGGTATGGGGCACAATGAGCAGTTCTTC
CASSQDGQGMGHNEQFF
>TRBJ1-1|TRBD1|TRBV2|-
TGTGCCAGCAGTAGGGACAGGAACACTGAAGCTTTCTTT
CASSRDRNTEAFF
>TRBJ1-1|-|TRBV4-1|-
TGCGCCAGCAGCCCCAAGGGGTGGGGTGAAGCTTTCTTT
CASSPKGWGEAFF
>TRBJ1-3|-|TRBV15|-
TGTGCCACCAGCAGAGATTTCGCGGGGGATGGAAACACCATATATTTT
CATSRDFAGDGNTIYF
>TRBJ2-3|-|TRBV18|-
TGTGCCAGCTCACCAGTCAGGCTCACAGATACGCAGTATTTT
CASSPVRLTDTQYF
>TRBJ1-2|TRBD1|TRBV19|-
TGTGCCAGTAGTCCTCACCGGGACAGGAATACTTATGGCTACACCTTC
CASSPHRDRNTYGYTF
>TRBJ2-3|-|TRBV9|-
TGTGCCAGCAGCTTTTCCGGGATCAACATAGATACGCAGTATTTT
CASSFSGINIDTQYF
>TRBJ2-7|TRBD1|TRBV11-3|few
TGTGCCAGCAGCTTAGAAGGACAGGGGTCTCACGAGCAGTACTTC
CASSLEGQGSHEQYF
>TRBJ1-2|-|TRBV5-1|-
TGCGCCAGCAGCATACATCCTGCCAACTATGGCTACACCTTC
CASSIHPANYGYTF
>TRBJ2-3|TRBD1|TRBV19|-
TGTGCCAGTAGTTCCCGGGACAGGGGAGGAGATACGCAGTATTTT
CASSSRDRGGDTQYF
>TRBJ2-7|TRBD1|TRBV5-1|-
TGCGCCAGCAGCCTTGACAGGGGAGCCTACGAGCAGTACTTC
CASSLDRGAYEQYF
>TRBJ1-5|TRBD1|TRBV7-2|-
TGTGCCAGCAGCTTGAACAGGGGTGGCCAGCCCCAGCATTTT
CASSLNRGGQPQHF
>TRBJ1-2|-|TRBV7-8|-
TGTGCCAGCAGCTTAGCGCCGACAGGCAGTGGCTACACCTTC
CASSLAPTGSGYTF
>TRBJ2-3|TRBD2|TRBV7-2|once
TGTGCCAGCAGCTTAGAGGCTAGCGGTTCCACAGATACGCAGTATTTT
CASSLEASGSTDTQYF
>TRBJ2-7|TRBD1|TRBV6-6|-
TGTGCCAGCAGTACTCGACAGGGGAGTAACGAGCAGTACTTC
CASSTRQGSNEQYF
>TRBJ1-6|TRBD1|TRBV30|-
TGTGCCTGGAATCCGCCGGACAGGGAGGGATCACCCCTCCACTTT
CAWNPPDREGSPLHF
>TRBJ2-6|-|TRBV30|-
TGTGCCTGGGCTAGCTCTGGGGCCAACGTCCTGACTTTC
CAWASSGANVLTF
>TRBJ1-2|-|TRBV7-9|-
TGTGCCAGCAGCCCTAACGCATATGGCTACACCTTC
CASSPNAYGYTF
>TRBJ2-1|TRBD2|TRBV14|-
TGTGCCAGCAGCCAAGATAGCGGGAGGGCCAATGAGCAGTTCTTC
CASSQDSGRANEQFF
>TRBJ2-7|-|TRBV5-4|-
TGTGCCAGCAGCGGGGACAAATACTACGAGCAGTACTTC
CASSGDKYYEQYF
>TRBJ2-1|-|TRBV6-2/TRBV6-3|-
TGTGCCAGCAGTTACTTGCGGGAATACAATGAGCAGTTCTTC
CASSYLREYNEQFF
>TRBJ2-1|TRBD2|TRBV6-4|-
TGTGCCAGCAGTGACTCTTCGGCCGGGAGGTTCGATGAGCAGTTCTTC
CASSDSSAGRFDEQFF
>TRBJ1-2|-|TRBV2|-
TGTGCCAGCTCCCGGACACGGCGCGGCTACACCTTC
CASSRTRRGYTF
>TRBJ1-3|-|TRBV18|-
TGTGCCAGCTCACCCGGCCTAAGGGGTACCATATATTTT
CASSPGLRGTIYF
>TRBJ2-7|-|TRBV30|-
TGTGCCTGGGGACCGTCCTACGAGCAGTACTTC
CAWGPSYEQYF
>TRBJ2-7|TRBD1|TRBV27|-
TGTGCCAGTACAGGGGGCGAGTCCTACGAGCAGTACTTC
CASTGGESYEQYF
>TRBJ2-3|-|TRBV11-3|few
TGTGCCAGCGGACAAAGTTCCCGGCCAGATACGCAGTATTTT
CASGQSSRPDTQYF
>TRBJ1-6|-|TRBV5-1|once
TGCGCCAGCAGGCCCTCCCGAGATTCACCCCTCCACTTT
CASRPSRDSPLHF
>TRBJ2-5|-|TRBV18|-
TGTGCCAGCTCACCAAGAGAAGAGACCCAGTACTTC
CASSPREETQYF
>TRBJ1-1|-|TRBV2|-
TGTGCCAGCAGTATCCAGGGCGGCGGAGCTTTCTTT
CASSIQGGGAFF
>TRBJ1-1|-|TRBV19|-
TGTGCCAGTAGCCTCGGGGGATTGAACACTGAAGCTTTCTTT
CASSLGGLNTEAFF
>TRBJ1-2|TRBD1|TRBV6-5|-
TGTGCCAGCCGCGGACAGGGCCGCTATGGCTACACCTTC
CASRGQGRYGYTF
>TRBJ2-1|TRBD1|TRBV7-9|-
TGTGCCAGCAGCTTCCGAGGGGGCCCAATGAAGCAGTTCTTC
CASSFRGGPMKQFF
>TRBJ1-1|-|TRBV5-1|-
TGCGCCAGCAGCCCCCTGGGGGGGAACACTGAAGCTTTCTTT
CASSPLGGNTEAFF
>TRBJ1-1|-|TRBV20-1|-
TGCAGTGCTAGTACTGGGGCGGAGACTGAAGCTTTCTTT
CSASTGAETEAFF
>TRBJ1-5|-|TRBV28|-
TGTGCCAGCAGTTTTTCCCTAAACCAAAGGGGCCGCGTCAATCAGCCCCAGCATTTT
CASSFSLNQRGRVNQPQHF
>TRBJ2-1|TRBD2|TRBV4-3|-
TGCGCCAGCAGGCATAGTCTAGCGGGGATTGTGACCTACAATGAGCAGTTCTTC
CASRHSLAGIVTYNEQFF
>TRBJ1-5|TRBD1|TRBV5-1|-
TGCGCCAGCAGCCGCACAGGGGATAGCAATCAGCCCCAGCATTTT
CASSRTGDSNQPQHF
>TRBJ1-1|-|TRBV7-2|-
TGTGCCAGCAGCTTAGAGAGGAGAATTGAAGCTTTCTTT
CASSLERRIEAFF
>TRBJ2-5|-|TRBV10-3|-
TGTGCCATCAGCAGGGGAGACCAAGAGACCCAGTACTTC
CAISRGDQETQYF
>TRBJ2-1|TRBD2|TRBV6-5|-
TGTGCCAGCAGGGGACTAGCGGAGACTGAGCAGTTCTTC
CASRGLAETEQFF
>TRBJ2-2|TRBD2|TRBV4-1|-
TGCGCCAGCAGCCAAGTTGCGGGACTAGCGTACCCCGGGGAGCTGTTTTTT
CASSQVAGLAYPGELFF
>TRBJ2-2|-|TRBV7-2|-
TGTGCCAGCAGCCGCGGGGAACCGAACACCGGGGAGCTGTTTTTT
CASSRGEPNTGELFF
>TRBJ2-4|TRBD2|TRBV20-1|-
TGCAGTGCTAGTCCCGGACTAGCGGGAAACATCATTCAGTACTTC
CSASPGLAGNIIQYF
>TRBJ1-2|TRBD1|TRBV5-5|-
TGTGCCAGCAGCCCTCCGGGACAGGGGGCGGATAGCTATGGCTACACCTTC
CASSPPGQGADSYGYTF
>TRBJ2-4|TRBD1|TRBV6-2/TRBV6-3|-
TGTGCCAGCAGCCTAGACAGGGTGCCCAAAAACATTCAGTACTTC
CASSLDRVPKNIQYF
>TRBJ2-2|TRBD2|TRBV7-2|once
TGTGCCAGCACCCTGGGACTAGCGGTGAACACCGGGGAGCTGTTTTTT
CASTLGLAVNTGELFF
>TRBJ2-2|TRBD1|TRBV11-3|few
TGTGCCAGCAGCTTACATTATTCGGGACAGGGGTTGTCCGGGGAGCTGTTTTTT
CASSLHYSGQGLSGELFF
>TRBJ2-7|TRBD2|TRBV6-1|-
TGTGCCAGCAGTGAAATCGGGGGGTCCTACGAGCAGTACTTC
CASSEIGGSYEQYF
>TRBJ1-5|TRBD1|TRBV5-5|-
TGTGCCAGCAGCTCGGACAGGGTGATAAGTGGGAGCAATCAGCCCCAGCATTTT
CASSSDRVISGSNQPQHF
>TRBJ1-2|-|TRBV30|-
TGTGCCTGGAGAATTGGAGCGGCGAGCTACACCTTC
CAWRIGAASYTF
>TRBJ2-1|TRBD2|TRBV11-3|-
TGTGCCAGCAGCCCCCGGACTAGCGGGAATGAGCAGTTCTTC
CASSPRTSGNEQFF
>TRBJ2-1|-|TRBV20-1|-
TGCAGTGCTAGTCTGGTAGCTGAGCAGTTCTTC
CSASLVAEQFF
>TRBJ1-1|-|TRBV12-3/TRBV12-4|-
TGTGCCAGCAGTTTGATGGAGGGCACTGAAGCTTTCTTT
CASSLMEGTEAFF